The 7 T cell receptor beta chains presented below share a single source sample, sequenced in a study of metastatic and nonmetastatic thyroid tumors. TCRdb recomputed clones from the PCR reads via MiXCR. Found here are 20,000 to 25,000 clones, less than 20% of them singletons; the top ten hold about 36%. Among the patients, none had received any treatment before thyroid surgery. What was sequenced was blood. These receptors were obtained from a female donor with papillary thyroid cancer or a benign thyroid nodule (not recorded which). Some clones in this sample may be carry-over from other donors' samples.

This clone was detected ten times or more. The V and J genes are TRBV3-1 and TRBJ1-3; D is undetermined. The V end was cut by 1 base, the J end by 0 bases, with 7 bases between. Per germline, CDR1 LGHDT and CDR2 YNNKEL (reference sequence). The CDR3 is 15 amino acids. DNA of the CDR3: TGTGCCAGCAGCCAAGGGACCCGCTCTGGAAACACCATATATTTT. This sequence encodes CASSQGTRSGNTIYF. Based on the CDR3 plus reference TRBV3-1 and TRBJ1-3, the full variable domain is DTAVSQTPKYLVTQMGNDKSIKCEQNLGHDTMYWYKQDSKKFLKIMFSYNNKELIINETVPNRFSPKSPDKAHLNLHINSLELGDSAVYFCASSQGTRSGNTIYFGEGSWLTVV.

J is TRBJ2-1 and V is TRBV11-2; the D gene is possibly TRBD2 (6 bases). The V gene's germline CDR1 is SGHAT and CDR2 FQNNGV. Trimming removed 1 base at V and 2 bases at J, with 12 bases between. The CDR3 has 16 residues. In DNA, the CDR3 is TGTGCCAGCAGCTTAGGAGGGTTAGCGGCCTACAATGAGCAGTTCTTC. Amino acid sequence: CASSLGGLAAYNEQFF.

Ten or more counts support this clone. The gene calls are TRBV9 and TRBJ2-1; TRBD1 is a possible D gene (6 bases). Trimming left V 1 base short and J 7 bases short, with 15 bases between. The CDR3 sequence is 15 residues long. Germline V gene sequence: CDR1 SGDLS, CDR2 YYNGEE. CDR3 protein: CASSVSPNTGNEQFF. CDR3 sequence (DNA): TGTGCCAGCAGCGTAAGCCCCAATACAGGGAATGAGCAGTTCTTC.

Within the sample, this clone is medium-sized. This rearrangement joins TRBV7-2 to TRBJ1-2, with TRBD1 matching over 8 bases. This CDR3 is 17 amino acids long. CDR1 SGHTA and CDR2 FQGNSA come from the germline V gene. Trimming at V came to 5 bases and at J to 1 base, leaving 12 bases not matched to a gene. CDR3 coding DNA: TGTGCCAGCAGCCAGACTACACCAGGGGGCAGTAACTATGGCTACACCTTC. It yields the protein CASSQTTPGGSNYGYTF.

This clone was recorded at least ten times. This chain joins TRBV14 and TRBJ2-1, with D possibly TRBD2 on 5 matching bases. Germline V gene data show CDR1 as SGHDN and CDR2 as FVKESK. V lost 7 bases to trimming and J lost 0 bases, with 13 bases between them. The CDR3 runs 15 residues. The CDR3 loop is CASISSFFSYNEQFF. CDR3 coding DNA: TGTGCCAGCATCTCTAGCTTCTTCTCCTACAATGAGCAGTTCTTC.

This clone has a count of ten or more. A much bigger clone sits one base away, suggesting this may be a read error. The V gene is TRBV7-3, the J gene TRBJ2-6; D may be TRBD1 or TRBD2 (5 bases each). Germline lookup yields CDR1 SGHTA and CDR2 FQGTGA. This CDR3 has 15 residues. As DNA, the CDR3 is TGTGCCAGCAGCTTAACCGGGGCTGGGGCCAACGCCCTGACTTTC. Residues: CASSLTGAGANALTF.

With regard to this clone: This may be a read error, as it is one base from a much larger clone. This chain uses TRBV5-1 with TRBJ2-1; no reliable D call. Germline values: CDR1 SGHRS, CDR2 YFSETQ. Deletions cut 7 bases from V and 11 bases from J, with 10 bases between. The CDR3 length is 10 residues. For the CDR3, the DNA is TGCGCCAGCCCCCCGGATAAGCAGTTCTTC. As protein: CASPPDKQFF. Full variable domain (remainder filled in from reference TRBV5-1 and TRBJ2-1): KAGVTQTPRYLIKTRGQQVTLSCSPISGHRSVSWYQQTPGQGLQFLFEYFSETQRNKGNFPGRFSGRQFSNSRSEMNVSTLELGDSALYLCASPPDKQFFGPGTRLTVL.